These 14 T cell receptor beta chains originate from one sample sequenced in a study of blood T cell repertoires in COVID-19. Measured with immunoSEQ multiplex PCR; TCRdb has only the in-frame clones, and not every one. Altogether 200,000 to 300,000 clones are present, approximately 86% being singletons, with the ten largest covering nearly 2%. Sequenced input: peripheral blood. The receptors were gathered from a man younger than 40 with active or convalescent COVID-19.

The V and J genes are TRBV6-1 and TRBJ1-6; TRBD1 agrees at 9 bases. The CDR3 contains 16 residues. Germline V CDR1 and CDR2: MNHNS, SASEGT. J lost 6 bases, V lost 2 bases, and 5 bases had no gene match. The CDR3 sequence: CASSEWGTGSNSPLHF. CDR3 in DNA: TGTGCCAGCAGTGAATGGGGGACAGGGAGTAATTCACCCCTCCACTTT.

This chain links TRBV4-1 with TRBJ2-7; 10 bases fit TRBD1. The trim removed 4 bases at V and 5 bases at J, leaving 8 bases unmatched. The V gene's germline CDR1 is MGHRA and CDR2 YSYEKL. This CDR3 has 15 amino acids. CDR3: CASSPGQGGRDEQYF. The CDR3 nucleotides are TGCGCCAGCAGCCCAGGACAGGGGGGTAGGGACGAGCAGTACTTC.

This chain joins TRBV10-3 and TRBJ2-3; 7 bases map to TRBD1. Unmatched junction bases numbered 8, after V lost 7 bases and J lost 4 bases. The CDR3 is 14 amino acids. Germline-derived CDR1 and CDR2 are ENHRY and SYGVKD. Here the CDR3 DNA reads TGTGCCATCACCCCGGAAGGGGGCGCAGATACGCAGTATTTT. Translation: CAITPEGGADTQYF.

The rearrangement links TRBV9 to TRBJ2-7; the match to TRBD1 covers 9 bases. The CDR3 is made up of 16 amino acids. CDR1 is SGDLS and CDR2 is YYNGEE in the germline V gene. V lost 0 bases to trimming and J lost 1 base; unmatched junction nucleotides: 5. As DNA, the CDR3 is TGTGCCAGCAGCGTAGCGCCGGGACAGGGTTCCTACGAGCAGTACTTC. This sequence encodes CASSVAPGQGSYEQYF.

The chain employs TRBV4-2 and TRBJ1-3; D gene uncertain. This CDR3 spans 16 amino acids. Germline V lookup: CDR1 LGHNA, CDR2 YNFKEQ. V was pared by 4 bases and J by 2 bases, with 15 bases between. CDR3 nucleotides: TGTGCCAGCAGCCCCTTTGATGCGAGAACTGGAAACACCATATATTTT. Amino acids: CASSPFDARTGNTIYF.

This clone appeared a few times. The J gene is TRBJ2-7, the V gene TRBV5-1; 11 nucleotides match TRBD2. With 4 bases clipped from V and 7 bases from J, the junction kept 13 bases outside the gene matches. Germline CDR1 SGHRS, CDR2 YFSETQ. This CDR3 comprises 16 residues. The CDR3 DNA is TGCGCCAGCAGCAACGGACTAGCGGGTACTCCTACGGAGCAGTACTTC. Translated, it gives CASSNGLAGTPTEQYF.

The chain links TRBV18 to TRBJ2-1; 11 nucleotides line up with TRBD2. Germline V lookup: CDR1 KGHSH, CDR2 LQKENI. The CDR3 loop spans 19 amino acids. V trimming: 3 bases; J trimming: 0 bases; junction bases outside the gene matches: 10. The CDR3 reads CASSPRLAGGKSSYNEQFF. The CDR3 nucleotides read TGTGCCAGCTCACCCAGGCTAGCGGGGGGAAAGAGCTCCTACAATGAGCAGTTCTTC.

The J gene is TRBJ1-5, the V gene TRBV5-5; D gene ambiguous. Germline V gene data show CDR1 as SGHKS and CDR2 as YYEKEE (reference sequence). V was cut by 1 base and J by 6 bases, with 14 bases left in between. The CDR3 runs 15 residues. CDR3 nucleotides: TGTGCCAGCAGCTTGAGGCTGGAGCCAAGTCAGCCCCAGCATTTT. This translates into CASSLRLEPSQPQHF.

This chain links TRBV7-9 with TRBJ2-5, with D perhaps TRBD2 (6 bases). The CDR3 is made up of 15 amino acids. Between the trimmed V and J ends, which lost 1 base and 9 bases, there was a span of 18 bases. Germline CDR1 is SEHNR and CDR2 is FQNEAQ (reference sequence). CDR3 loop: CASSLDRGSVVAQYF. CDR3 DNA sequence: TGTGCCAGCAGCTTAGATCGGGGGTCCGTAGTGGCCCAGTACTTC.

This clone has only a few counts. V and J are TRBV10-3 and TRBJ1-5; tentative D call: TRBD1 (6 bases). The V end was cut by 5 bases, the J end by 0 bases, with 11 bases between. From germline, CDR1 is ENHRY and CDR2 SYGVKD. The CDR3 spans 15 residues. The CDR3 here is CAISPDSDSNQPQHF. The CDR3 DNA reads TGTGCCATCAGTCCGGACAGTGATAGCAATCAGCCCCAGCATTTT.

The CDR3 DNA follows: TGTGCCAGCAGCGTAGGTAGCGTGGCAGATACGCAGTATTTT. The encoded protein is CASSVGSVADTQYF. The rearrangement uses TRBV9 and TRBJ2-3, with a tentative D call TRBD2 (5 bases). This CDR3 has 14 residues. Between the trimmed V and J ends, which lost 0 bases and 4 bases, there was a span of 9 bases. CDR1 is SGDLS, CDR2 YYNGEE, per germline.

The gene calls are TRBV7-2 and TRBJ2-3; TRBD2 might be the D (6 bases). Germline V gene lookup returns CDR1 SGHTA and CDR2 FQGNSA. This CDR3 spans 14 amino acids. V lost 4 bases, J lost 0 bases, and 8 bases lay in between. The DNA for the CDR3 is TGTGCCAGCAGCTCGGGACTCAGCACAGATACGCAGTATTTT. Translating it yields CASSSGLSTDTQYF.

This chain links TRBV5-4 with TRBJ2-7; TRBD2 aligns across 7 bases. CDR1 and CDR2 from the germline V gene are SGHNT and YYREEE (reference sequence). Trimming at V came to 4 bases and at J to 5 bases, leaving 12 bases not matched to a gene. This CDR3 contains 15 residues. CDR3 in DNA: TGTGCCAGCAGCCGGGAGGTGTCGGCAGTTGACGAGCAGTACTTC. It encodes CASSREVSAVDEQYF. The full variable domain, with the rest looked up from reference TRBV5-4 and TRBJ2-7, is ETGVTQSPTHLIKTRGQQVTLRCSSQSGHNTVSWYQQALGQGPQFIFQYYREEENGRGNFPPRFSGLQFPNYSSELNVNALELDDSALYLCASSREVSAVDEQYFGPGTRLTVT.

V and J are TRBV10-2 and TRBJ1-1; D is uncertain. Trimming removed 2 bases at V and 1 base at J, with 8 bases between. The germline CDR1 and CDR2 sequences are WSHSY and SAAADI. This CDR3 contains 14 residues. This CDR3 reads CASSESVGNTEAFF. The DNA for the CDR3 is TGCGCCAGCAGTGAGAGCGTGGGGAACACTGAAGCTTTCTTT.